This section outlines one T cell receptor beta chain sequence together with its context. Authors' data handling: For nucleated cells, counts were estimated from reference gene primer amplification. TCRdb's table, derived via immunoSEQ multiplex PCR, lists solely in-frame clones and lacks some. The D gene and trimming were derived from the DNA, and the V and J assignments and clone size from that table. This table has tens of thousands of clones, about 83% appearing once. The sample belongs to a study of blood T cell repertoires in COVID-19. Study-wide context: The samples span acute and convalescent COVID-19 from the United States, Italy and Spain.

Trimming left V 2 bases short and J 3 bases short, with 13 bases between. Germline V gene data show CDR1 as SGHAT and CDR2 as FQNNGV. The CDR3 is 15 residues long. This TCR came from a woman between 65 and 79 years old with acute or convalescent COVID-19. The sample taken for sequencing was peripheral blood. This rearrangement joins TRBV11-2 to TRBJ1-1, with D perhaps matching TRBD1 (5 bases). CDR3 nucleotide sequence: TGTGCCAGCAGCTTAAGAGCAGGGTTTGACACTGAAGCTTTCTTT. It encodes CASSLRAGFDTEAFF.